A single sample gave rise to the 19 T cell receptor beta chains below, sequenced in a study of blood T cell repertoires in COVID-19. Using immunoSEQ multiplex PCR, the repertoire was profiled, and TCRdb retains in-frame clones only, with some absent. The table has 290,000 or so clones, about 87% seen once; the top ten hold roughly 1.3%. Sequencing was carried out using peripheral blood. These receptors originate from a man in his 70s with acute or convalescent COVID-19.

This clone was detected once. The J gene is TRBJ2-1, the V gene TRBV18; 14 positions agree with TRBD2. From germline, CDR1 is KGHSH and CDR2 LQKENI. V was clipped by 5 bases and J by 2 bases; unmatched bases: 2. The CDR3 is made up of 16 amino acids. DNA for the CDR3: TGTGCCAGCTCAATGACTAGCGGGGGGGCCTACAATGAGCAGTTCTTC. Translation gives CASSMTSGGAYNEQFF.

The V and J genes are TRBV15 and TRBJ2-3; 8 positions match TRBD2. J gave up 2 bases and V 3 bases, and 7 bases lay outside the gene matches. This CDR3 is 16 amino acids long. Per germline, CDR1 LNHNV and CDR2 YYDKDF (reference sequence). The CDR3 nucleotides read TGTGCCACCAGCAGGCGGGGGGCGGGAGACACAGATACGCAGTATTTT. It is translated as CATSRRGAGDTDTQYF.

V usage is TRBV7-2 and J usage is TRBJ2-7; 15 bases fit TRBD2. CDR1 SGHTA and CDR2 FQGNSA come from the germline V gene. V was pared by 2 bases and J by 6 bases, with 5 bases of the junction left unmatched. This CDR3 spans 16 amino acids. The CDR3 here is CASSLNGLAGGGEQYF. CDR3 DNA sequence: TGTGCCAGCAGCTTAAATGGACTAGCGGGAGGGGGCGAGCAGTACTTC.

This clone was picked up one time. This chain uses TRBV29-1 with TRBJ2-3; 9 nucleotides line up with TRBD1. CDR3 size: 14 residues. The V and J ends lost 6 bases and 4 bases, in that order; junction bases with no gene match: 8. The germline V gene has CDR1 SQVTM and CDR2 ANQGSEA. The CDR3 sequence: CSVGQGWSADTQYF. CDR3 DNA: TGCAGCGTAGGACAGGGGTGGAGCGCAGATACGCAGTATTTT.

V gene TRBV19 combines with J gene TRBJ2-1, with 11 positions matching TRBD1. CDR1 is LNHDA, CDR2 SQIVND, per germline (reference sequence). The CDR3 runs to 16 residues. V lost 3 bases, J lost 2 bases, and 3 bases stayed unmatched. The CDR3 region is CASSILGQGAYNEQFF. DNA for the CDR3: TGTGCCAGTAGTATTTTGGGACAGGGGGCCTACAATGAGCAGTTCTTC.

This clone has more than one count but fewer than ten. The V gene is TRBV2, the J gene TRBJ1-2; 12 bases match TRBD1. CDR1 and CDR2 from the germline V gene are SNHLY and FYNNEI. With V trimmed by 4 bases and J by 8 bases, 5 bases remained unmatched. CDR3 length: 14 amino acids. The CDR3, as DNA: TGTGCCAGCAGTGTAGGGGACAGGGGGCAAGGCTACACCTTC. Translated, it gives CASSVGDRGQGYTF.

V is TRBV27 and J is TRBJ2-7; tentative D call: TRBD1 (8 bases). The germline V gene has CDR1 MNHEY and CDR2 SMNVEV (reference sequence). The CDR3 covers 16 residues. V was trimmed by 9 bases and J by 2 bases, leaving 23 bases between them. This CDR3 is CASGQGAGAPTYEQYF. Written as DNA, the CDR3 is TGTGCCAGTGGGCAGGGGGCGGGAGCACCTACCTACGAGCAGTACTTC.

This chain uses TRBV2 with TRBJ1-1, with D tentatively TRBD1 (5 bases). Germline assignment: CDR1 SNHLY and CDR2 FYNNEI. Trimming shortened V by 7 bases and J by 7 bases, and 16 bases separated the two germline ends. The CDR3 covers 13 residues. The CDR3 DNA reads TGTGCCAGCAAGGGGATTTTGACGGGTGAAGCTTTCTTT. It codes for CASKGILTGEAFF.

This sequence joins TRBV7-9 and TRBJ2-7; D call uncertain. V lost 2 bases and J lost 2, with 7 bases in between. CDR3 length: 13 amino acids. Germline values: CDR1 SEHNR, CDR2 FQNEAQ (reference sequence). CDR3 sequence reads: CASSLHTAYEQYF. The CDR3 bases are TGTGCCAGCAGCTTACATACGGCCTACGAGCAGTACTTC.

This chain uses TRBV30 with TRBJ1-2; D is uncertain. V dropped 4 bases and J dropped 4 bases, with 16 bases sitting between them. The CDR3 is 14 amino acids. CDR1 is GTSNPN and CDR2 is SVGIG in the germline V gene (reference sequence). CDR3 amino acids: CAWTPRGAGYGYTF. DNA of the CDR3: TGTGCCTGGACCCCTCGGGGAGCGGGCTATGGCTACACCTTC.

In its sample, this clone was seen once. The genes are TRBV5-8 and TRBJ1-5; maybe TRBD1 (5 bases). The germline gives CDR1 SGHTS, CDR2 YDEGEE. The CDR3 runs to 15 residues. Trimming removed 4 bases at V and 6 bases at J, with 17 bases between. The CDR3 DNA is TGTGCCAGCAGCGGGGGGACGGGGATTATTCAGCCCCAGCATTTT. Translating gives CASSGGTGIIQPQHF.

V gene TRBV13 combines with J gene TRBJ2-7; 12 bases map to TRBD2. Germline trimming cut 2 bases from V and 3 bases from J; bases unmatched to any gene: 11. The CDR3 totals 18 residues. Germline assignment: CDR1 PRHDT and CDR2 FYEKMQ (reference sequence). Written as DNA, the CDR3 is TGTGCCAGCAGCTTACGGACTAGCGGGACTTCAGTGTTCTACGAGCAGTACTTC. It is translated as CASSLRTSGTSVFYEQYF. Looking up the rest from reference TRBV13 and TRBJ2-7 gives the full variable domain: AAGVIQSPRHLIKEKRETATLKCYPIPRHDTVYWYQQGPGQDPQFLISFYEKMQSDKGSIPDRFSAQQFSDYHSELNMSSLELGDSALYFCASSLRTSGTSVFYEQYFGPGTRLTVT.

The chain links TRBV4-1 to TRBJ1-2; D is possibly TRBD1 (5 bases). Deletions cut 4 bases from V and 7 bases from J, with 19 bases between. The CDR3 length is 15 residues. Germline V lookup: CDR1 MGHRA, CDR2 YSYEKL. CDR3 in amino acids: CASSRSELGQAGYTF. Here the CDR3 DNA reads TGCGCCAGCAGCCGATCGGAACTGGGGCAAGCTGGCTACACCTTC.

The rearrangement joins TRBV28 to TRBJ1-4, with TRBD1 matching 8 bases. V lost 5 bases to trimming and J lost 12 bases; unmatched junction nucleotides: 5. The CDR3 has 12 residues. Germline assignment: CDR1 MDHEN and CDR2 SYDVKM. Written as DNA, the CDR3 is TGTGCCAGCAGTCTCCCGGACAGGGAACTGTTTTTT. It codes for CASSLPDRELFF.

CDR3 bases: TGTGCCAGCAGCCAAGCAGACAGGGGAACCTCCTATGAGCAGTTCTTC. Translating it yields CASSQADRGTSYEQFF. The genes are TRBV4-2 and TRBJ2-1, with 8 bases aligning to TRBD1. The CDR3 loop spans 16 amino acids. Trimming removed 1 base from V and 8 bases from J; junction bases left unmatched: 10. Germline-derived CDR1 and CDR2 are LGHNA and YNFKEQ.

The rearrangement uses TRBV6-2 or TRBV6-3 and TRBJ1-4, with 8 bases aligning to TRBD1. The ends lost 4 bases at V and 0 bases at J; junction bases unmatched: 4. The length of the CDR3 is 16 residues. CDR1 and CDR2 (germline): MNHEY, SVGEGT. The CDR3: CASSFQGQATNEKLFF. In DNA form, the CDR3 reads TGTGCCAGCAGTTTCCAGGGACAGGCAACTAATGAAAAACTGTTTTTT.

This clone showed up just once. The chain uses TRBV3-1 (or the pseudogene TRBV3-2) and TRBJ2-7; 7 bases fit TRBD1. Per germline, CDR1 LGHDT and CDR2 YNNKEL (reference sequence). Germline trimming cut 1 base from V and 0 bases from J; bases unmatched to any gene: 6. The CDR3 is made up of 16 amino acids. The CDR3 is CASSQGDRAPSYEQYF. For the CDR3, the DNA is TGTGCCAGCAGCCAAGGCGACAGGGCTCCCTCCTACGAGCAGTACTTC.

The chain is built from TRBV4-2 and TRBJ1-6, with D perhaps matching TRBD1 (5 bases). This CDR3 has 16 amino acids. V was trimmed by 4 bases and J by 1 base, leaving 11 bases between them. CDR1 is LGHNA and CDR2 is YNFKEQ in the germline V gene. CDR3 DNA: TGTGCCAGCAGCCCGACGGACAAATCCTATAATTCACCCCTCCACTTT. Translating gives CASSPTDKSYNSPLHF.

The V gene is TRBV29-1, the J gene TRBJ2-1; D gene unclear. The CDR3 runs 11 residues. V was shortened by 6 bases and J by 14 bases, with 17 bases between the two germline ends. Germline loops: CDR1 SQVTM, CDR2 ANQGSEA. The CDR3 region is CSVVTGARKFF. As DNA, the CDR3 is TGCAGCGTGGTAACCGGAGCCCGTAAGTTCTTC.